This T cell receptor (beta chain) was identified during a study of CD8+ T cells in alopecia areata. On the study more broadly: Tofacitinib exposure lasted 6 to 18 months, followed by 6 months off drug. Regarding the study as a whole: Higher clonality was seen in lesional scalp than in normal scalp, especially in alopecia totalis/universalis.

Isolated RNA was reverse transcribed into cDNA used as the sequencing template. Assay: immunoSEQ multiplex PCR; the TCRdb copy retains only in-frame clones and omits some. The profile shows more than 11,000 clones, roughly 55% of them singletons. CDR3 size: 14 residues. The ends were cut back, 3 bases at V and 5 bases at J, with 14 bases in the middle. Germline-derived CDR1 and CDR2 are MNHNY and SVGAGI (reference sequence). Individuals with alopecia areata gave both lesional scalp punch biopsies and peripheral blood for collection. On this clone: The antigen remains unidentified.

The source of this sequence is a human donor with alopecia areata. Material: skin, obtained at week 0. The rearrangement joins TRBV6-6 to TRBJ2-7; D is perhaps TRBD2 (7 bases). DNA for the CDR3: TGTGCCAGCAGTTATACGGCGGGGGCGAACGAGCAGTACTTC. Protein product: CASSYTAGANEQYF.